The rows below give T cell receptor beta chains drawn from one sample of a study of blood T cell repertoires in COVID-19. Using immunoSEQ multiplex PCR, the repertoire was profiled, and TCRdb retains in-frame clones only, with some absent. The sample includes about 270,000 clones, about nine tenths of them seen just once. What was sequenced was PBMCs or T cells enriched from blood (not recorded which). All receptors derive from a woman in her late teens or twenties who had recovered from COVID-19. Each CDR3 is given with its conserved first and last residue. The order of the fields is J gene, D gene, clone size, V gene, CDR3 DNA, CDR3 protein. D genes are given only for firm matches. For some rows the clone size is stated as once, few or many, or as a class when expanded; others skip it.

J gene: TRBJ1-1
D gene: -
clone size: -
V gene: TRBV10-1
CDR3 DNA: TGCGCCAGCAGTGAGTCAAGCTACTACACTGAAGCTTTCTTT
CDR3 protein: CASSESSYYTEAFF

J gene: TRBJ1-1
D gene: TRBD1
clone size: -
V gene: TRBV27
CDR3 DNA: TGTGCCAGTAAGACAGGGGGCAGCGGCTATGGTGAAGCTTTCTTT
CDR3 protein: CASKTGGSGYGEAFF

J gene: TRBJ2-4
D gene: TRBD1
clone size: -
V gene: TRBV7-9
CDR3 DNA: TGTGCCAGCAGCTTAGCTTGGGGACAGGGAATAGCCAAAAACATTCAGTACTTC
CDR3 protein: CASSLAWGQGIAKNIQYF

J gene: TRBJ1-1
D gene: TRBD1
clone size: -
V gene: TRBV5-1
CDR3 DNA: TGCGCCAGCAGCTTGTTTGGGACAGGGAACACTGAAGCTTTCTTT
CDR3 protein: CASSLFGTGNTEAFF

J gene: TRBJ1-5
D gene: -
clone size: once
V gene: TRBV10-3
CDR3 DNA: TGTGCCATCAGAGCAGGGAATAGCAATCAGCCCCAGCATTTT
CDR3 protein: CAIRAGNSNQPQHF

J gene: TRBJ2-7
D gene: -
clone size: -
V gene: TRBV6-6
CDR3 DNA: TGTGCCAGCAGTTACTTTTATGGGGGCACCTCCTACGAGCAGTACTTC
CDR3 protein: CASSYFYGGTSYEQYF

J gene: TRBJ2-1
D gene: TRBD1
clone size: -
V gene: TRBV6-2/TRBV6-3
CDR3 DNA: TGTGCCAGCAGTTACAGGCAGGGGGCACGCGATGAGCAGTTCTTC
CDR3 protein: CASSYRQGARDEQFF

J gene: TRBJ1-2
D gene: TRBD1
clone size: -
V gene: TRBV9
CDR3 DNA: TGTGCCAGCAGCGCAACCGGGACAGGGAACTATGGCTACACCTTC
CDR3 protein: CASSATGTGNYGYTF

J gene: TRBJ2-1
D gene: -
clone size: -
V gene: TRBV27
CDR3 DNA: TGTGCCAGCAGTTTGGGGGGACCGGGGGGCCTCTACAATGAGCAGTTCTTC
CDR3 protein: CASSLGGPGGLYNEQFF

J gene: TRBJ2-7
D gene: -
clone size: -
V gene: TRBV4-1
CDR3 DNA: TGCGCCAGCAGCCTGGAAAGACAGGCTCCCTACGAGCAGTACTTC
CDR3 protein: CASSLERQAPYEQYF

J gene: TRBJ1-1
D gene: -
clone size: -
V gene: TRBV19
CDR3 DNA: TGTGCCAGTAGCGCAGGTGGGCAGGGCACCGAAGCTTTCTTT
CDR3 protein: CASSAGGQGTEAFF

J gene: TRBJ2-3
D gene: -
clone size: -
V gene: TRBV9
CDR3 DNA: TGTGCCAGCAGCGTAGGTTTGGGGGGATCGCAGTATTTT
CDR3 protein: CASSVGLGGSQYF

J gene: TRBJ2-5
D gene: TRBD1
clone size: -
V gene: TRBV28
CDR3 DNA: TGTGCCAGCAGCCCAGACAGGGTAGAAGAGACCCAGTACTTC
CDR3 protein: CASSPDRVEETQYF

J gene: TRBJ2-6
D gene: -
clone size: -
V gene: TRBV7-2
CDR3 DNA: TGTGCCAGCAGCTTAGCCGGCTCTGGGGCCAACGTCCTGACTTTC
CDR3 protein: CASSLAGSGANVLTF

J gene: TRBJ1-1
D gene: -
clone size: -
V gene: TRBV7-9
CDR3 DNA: TGTGCCAGCAGCTTAACACAGGGGAACACTGAAGCTTTCTTT
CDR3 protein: CASSLTQGNTEAFF

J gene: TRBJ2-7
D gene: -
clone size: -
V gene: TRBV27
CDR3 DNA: TGTGCCAGCAGGCCGACATCGAGCTCCTACGAGCAGTACTTC
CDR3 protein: CASRPTSSSYEQYF

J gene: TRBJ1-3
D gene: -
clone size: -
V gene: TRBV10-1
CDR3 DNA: TGCGCCAGCAGGATCGGGACATCCGGAAACACCATATATTTT
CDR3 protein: CASRIGTSGNTIYF

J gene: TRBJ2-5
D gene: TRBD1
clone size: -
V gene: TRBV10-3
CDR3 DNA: TGTGCCATCAGTTTGGACAGGGGGGAGACCCAGTACTTC
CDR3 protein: CAISLDRGETQYF

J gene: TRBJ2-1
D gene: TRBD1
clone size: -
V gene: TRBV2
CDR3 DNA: TGTGCCAGCAGGGGGGACAGGGCCTACAATTTGATCTCCTACAATGAGCAGTTCTTC
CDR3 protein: CASRGDRAYNLISYNEQFF

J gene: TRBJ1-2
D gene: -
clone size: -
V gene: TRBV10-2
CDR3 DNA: TGCGCCAGCAGTGAGTCGAGGCGCGAAACCGGCTACACCTTC
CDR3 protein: CASSESRRETGYTF

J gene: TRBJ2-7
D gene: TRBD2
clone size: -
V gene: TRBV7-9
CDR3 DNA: TGTGCCAGCAGCCCCCCGGGAGGAGGCCACTTTTCGAGCGAGCAGTACTTC
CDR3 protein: CASSPPGGGHFSSEQYF

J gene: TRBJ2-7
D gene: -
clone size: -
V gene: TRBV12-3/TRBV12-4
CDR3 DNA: TGTGCCAGCAACCCAGGTGGCCCCTACGAGCAGTACTTC
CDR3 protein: CASNPGGPYEQYF

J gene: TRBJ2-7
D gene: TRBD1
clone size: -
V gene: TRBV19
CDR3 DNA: TGTGCCAGTAGTACCCGGACAGGGTCTGGCGGCGAGCAGTACTTC
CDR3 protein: CASSTRTGSGGEQYF

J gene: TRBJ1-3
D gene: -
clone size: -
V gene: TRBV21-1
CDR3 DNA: -
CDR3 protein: CASSIVGAGNTIYF

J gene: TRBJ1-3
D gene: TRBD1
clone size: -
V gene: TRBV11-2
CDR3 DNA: TGTGCCAGCAGTATCTCGGACAGGGCTGGAAACACCATATATTTT
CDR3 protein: CASSISDRAGNTIYF

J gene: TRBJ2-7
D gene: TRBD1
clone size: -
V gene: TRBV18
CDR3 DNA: TGTGCCAGCTCACCAAGGGCAGGGGGAAGGTACGAGCAGTACTTC
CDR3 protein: CASSPRAGGRYEQYF

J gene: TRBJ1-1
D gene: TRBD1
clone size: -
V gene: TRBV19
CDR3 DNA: TGTGCCAGTAGTTGGGGACAGGGTCTCGCTGAAGCTTTCTTT
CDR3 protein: CASSWGQGLAEAFF

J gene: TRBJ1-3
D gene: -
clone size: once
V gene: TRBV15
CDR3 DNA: TGTGCCACCAGCAGAGATCGGGGGGTCCCCAACTCTGGAAACACCATATATTTT
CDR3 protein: CATSRDRGVPNSGNTIYF

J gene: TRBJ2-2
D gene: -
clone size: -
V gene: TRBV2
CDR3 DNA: TGTGCCAGCAGTGAAGTCGGGGTGGGGGAGCTGTTTTTT
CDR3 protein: CASSEVGVGELFF

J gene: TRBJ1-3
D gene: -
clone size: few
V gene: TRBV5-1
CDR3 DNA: TGCGCCAGCAGCCCGGACTTAGGAAACACCATATATTTT
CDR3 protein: CASSPDLGNTIYF

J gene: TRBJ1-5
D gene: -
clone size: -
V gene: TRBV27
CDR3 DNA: TGTGCCAGCAGTTTAAATTCAGGGAGGAATCAGCCCCAGCATTTT
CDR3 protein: CASSLNSGRNQPQHF

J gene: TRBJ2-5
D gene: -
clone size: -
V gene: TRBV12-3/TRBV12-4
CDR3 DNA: TGTGCCAGCAGTTTCGGCCAGCGAGAGACCCAGTACTTC
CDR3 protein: CASSFGQRETQYF

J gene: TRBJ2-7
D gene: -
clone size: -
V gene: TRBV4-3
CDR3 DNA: TGCGCCAGCAGCCAGGGAGACAGGAACTACGAGCAGTACTTC
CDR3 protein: CASSQGDRNYEQYF

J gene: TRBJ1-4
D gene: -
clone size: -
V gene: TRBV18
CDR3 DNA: TGTGCCAGCTCACCCAACTTGGTTGCGGCTAATGAAAAACTGTTTTTT
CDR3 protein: CASSPNLVAANEKLFF

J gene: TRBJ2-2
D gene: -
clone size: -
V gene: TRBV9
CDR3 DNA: TGTGCCAGCAGCCTCAGACAAGGCGCTGGCGGGGAGCTGTTTTTT
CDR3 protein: CASSLRQGAGGELFF

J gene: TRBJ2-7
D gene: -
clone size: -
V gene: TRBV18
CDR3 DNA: TGTGCCAGCTCACCACTCCCAGGGGCCTCCTACGAGCAGTACTTC
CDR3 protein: CASSPLPGASYEQYF

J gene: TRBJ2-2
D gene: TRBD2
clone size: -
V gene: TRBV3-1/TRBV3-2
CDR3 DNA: TGTGCCAGCAGCCAAGGGCTAGCGGGGGGTCCCGGGGAGCTGTTTTTT
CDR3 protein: CASSQGLAGGPGELFF

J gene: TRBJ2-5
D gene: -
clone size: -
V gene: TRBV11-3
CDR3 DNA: TGTGCCAGCACTAAGGGGGTTCGCGGGGGATCTCAAGAGACCCAGTACTTC
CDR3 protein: CASTKGVRGGSQETQYF

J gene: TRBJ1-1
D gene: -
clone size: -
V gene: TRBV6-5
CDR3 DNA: TGTGCCAGCAGTTACGATCGGCGGATAGGTCTCACTGAAGCTTTCTTT
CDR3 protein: CASSYDRRIGLTEAFF

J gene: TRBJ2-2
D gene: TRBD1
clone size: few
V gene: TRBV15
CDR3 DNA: TGTGCCACCAGCAGTACAACAGGGGGCCCCTCGAACACCGGGGAGCTGTTTTTT
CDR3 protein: CATSSTTGGPSNTGELFF

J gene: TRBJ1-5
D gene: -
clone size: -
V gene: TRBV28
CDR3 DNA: TGTGCCAGCAGTCCAGCCCCGAACAGGGATAGCAATCAGCCCCAGCATTTT
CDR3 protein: CASSPAPNRDSNQPQHF

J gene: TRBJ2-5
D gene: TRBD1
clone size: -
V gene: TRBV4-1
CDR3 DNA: TGCGCCAGCAGCCGAGAGGGACAGAATAGGTTGGAGACCCAGTACTTC
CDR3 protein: CASSREGQNRLETQYF

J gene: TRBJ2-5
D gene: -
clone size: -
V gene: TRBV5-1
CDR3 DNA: TGCGCCAGCAGAGCCGCGGGATTAAGACAAGAGACCCAGTACTTC
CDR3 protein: CASRAAGLRQETQYF